The clone carrying this T cell receptor (beta chain) came up once. The antigen is unknown. This entry belongs to a study of siplizumab effects on memory and regulatory T cells. General observations from the study: Naive T cells seemed more diverse than memory cells and seemed major alloresponse contributors. Tregs proliferating in siplizumab cultures lacked confirmation of their suppressive function.

TCR templates numbering roughly 94,000 were assayed per sample. Sequencing was performed with immunoSEQ multiplex PCR; in TCRdb, only in-frame clones are kept and a portion is missing. The repertoire consists of 55,000 to 70,000 clones, with roughly 93% occurring once and the leading ten covering about two fifths. The CDR3 has 14 amino acids. Trimming took off 5 bases at V and 2 bases at J, with 12 bases between the two ends. Germline V CDR1 and CDR2: SGHTA, FQGTGA. Sequencing was carried out using CD8+ T cells sorted from blood. The source of this sequence is a human donor in good health. The genes are TRBV7-3 and TRBJ2-5; D is undetermined. Written as DNA, the CDR3 is TGTGCCAGCAGCGAAGGGTTGGGGCAAGAGACCCAGTACTTC. This gives the protein CASSEGLGQETQYF. Full variable domain (rest looked up from reference TRBV7-3 and TRBJ2-5): GAGVSQTPSNKVTEKGKYVELRCDPISGHTALYWYRQSLGQGPEFLIYFQGTGAADDSGLPNDRFFAVRPEGSVSTLKIQRTERGDSAVYLCASSEGLGQETQYFGPGTRLLVL.